The 2 T cell receptor beta chains reported below all come from one sample, sequenced in a study of blood T cell repertoires in COVID-19. Data came from immunoSEQ multiplex PCR; TCRdb stores just in-frame clones and leaves some out. The sample includes tens of thousands of clones, about 80% seen only once; the top ten take roughly 15%. The sequenced sample consisted of peripheral blood. Receptors were obtained from a woman of 80 years or more with acute or convalescent COVID-19.

The gene calls are TRBV7-9 and TRBJ2-7; the match to TRBD1 covers 7 bases. Trimming removed 7 bases from V and 3 bases from J; junction bases left unmatched: 6. The CDR3 extends over 13 amino acids. CDR1 is SEHNR, CDR2 FQNEAQ, per germline (reference sequence). The CDR3 protein is CASTDRANYEQYF. DNA of the CDR3: TGTGCCAGCACAGACAGGGCGAACTACGAGCAGTACTTC.

The chain carries TRBV5-4 and TRBJ1-2; TRBD1 agrees at 7 bases. J was trimmed by 2 bases and V by 3 bases; bases with no gene match: 4. In germline, CDR1 is SGHNT, CDR2 YYREEE (reference sequence). CDR3 length: 14 amino acids. CDR3 loop: CASSSGTVNYGYTF. The DNA for the CDR3 is TGTGCCAGCAGCTCGGGGACAGTCAACTATGGCTACACCTTC.